What follows describes a single T cell receptor beta chain. This entry is derived from a study of shared clonotypes between healthy human individuals. CDR1 is WSHSY, CDR2 SAAADI, per germline. V was clipped by 1 base and J by 7 bases, with 16 bases between them. The CDR3 totals 15 residues. Replicate sorted-subset PCRs were loaded with around 220 ng DNA, tens of thousands of T cell genomes. Sequencing was performed with immunoSEQ multiplex PCR; in TCRdb, only in-frame clones are kept and a portion is missing. The sample contains about 1.1 million clones, 70% to 80% of which appear only once. The study separated CD4+ cells into CD45RA+ naive and CD45RA-negative memory subsets.

The material sequenced was memory CD4+ T cells from PBMCs. Subset denoted: CD45RA-negative fraction. The TCR was taken from a man aged 18 to 30 in good health. Some clones in this sample may be carry-over from other donors' samples. This rearrangement joins TRBV10-2 to TRBJ1-2; D possibly corresponds to TRBD1 (6 bases). This chain's CDR3 is CASSEWDNGLSGYTF. The CDR3 DNA is TGCGCCAGCAGTGAGTGGGACAATGGGTTAAGTGGCTACACCTTC.